This T cell receptor beta chain was retrieved from a study of blood T cells in healthy people across ages. Trimming cost V 6 bases and J 5 bases; bases outside gene matches: 4. From germline, CDR1 is SQVTM and CDR2 ANQGSEA. The CDR3 has 13 amino acids. The individuals who served as donors were healthy Caucasians living in Russia, aged roughly 6 to 100. Isolated per sample were at least 6 million PBMCs. Overall study findings and caveats: With age, beta diversity per million T cells declined roughly linearly, significantly by approximately 40.

Note on this clonotype: Antigen specificity is unknown.

Using a J-beta primer mix together with a sample-barcoded 5' primer, a second PCR was run for about 7 to 12 cycles. All cDNA molecules were each tagged by a template-switch adaptor with 12 random nucleotides. TCRdb redid the calling of the 5' RACE reads with MiXCR, one entry per CDR3 protein. The sample records about 1.8 million distinct CDR3 sequences, around half being singletons. The sequence was collected from a woman between 40 and 50 years old in good health. The V call is TRBV29-1, the J call TRBJ2-3; 11 bases align to TRBD2. Sequenced: blood. The CDR3 DNA reads TGCAGCGTAGAACTAGCGGGAGTAGATACGCAGTATTTT. Residues: CSVELAGVDTQYF.